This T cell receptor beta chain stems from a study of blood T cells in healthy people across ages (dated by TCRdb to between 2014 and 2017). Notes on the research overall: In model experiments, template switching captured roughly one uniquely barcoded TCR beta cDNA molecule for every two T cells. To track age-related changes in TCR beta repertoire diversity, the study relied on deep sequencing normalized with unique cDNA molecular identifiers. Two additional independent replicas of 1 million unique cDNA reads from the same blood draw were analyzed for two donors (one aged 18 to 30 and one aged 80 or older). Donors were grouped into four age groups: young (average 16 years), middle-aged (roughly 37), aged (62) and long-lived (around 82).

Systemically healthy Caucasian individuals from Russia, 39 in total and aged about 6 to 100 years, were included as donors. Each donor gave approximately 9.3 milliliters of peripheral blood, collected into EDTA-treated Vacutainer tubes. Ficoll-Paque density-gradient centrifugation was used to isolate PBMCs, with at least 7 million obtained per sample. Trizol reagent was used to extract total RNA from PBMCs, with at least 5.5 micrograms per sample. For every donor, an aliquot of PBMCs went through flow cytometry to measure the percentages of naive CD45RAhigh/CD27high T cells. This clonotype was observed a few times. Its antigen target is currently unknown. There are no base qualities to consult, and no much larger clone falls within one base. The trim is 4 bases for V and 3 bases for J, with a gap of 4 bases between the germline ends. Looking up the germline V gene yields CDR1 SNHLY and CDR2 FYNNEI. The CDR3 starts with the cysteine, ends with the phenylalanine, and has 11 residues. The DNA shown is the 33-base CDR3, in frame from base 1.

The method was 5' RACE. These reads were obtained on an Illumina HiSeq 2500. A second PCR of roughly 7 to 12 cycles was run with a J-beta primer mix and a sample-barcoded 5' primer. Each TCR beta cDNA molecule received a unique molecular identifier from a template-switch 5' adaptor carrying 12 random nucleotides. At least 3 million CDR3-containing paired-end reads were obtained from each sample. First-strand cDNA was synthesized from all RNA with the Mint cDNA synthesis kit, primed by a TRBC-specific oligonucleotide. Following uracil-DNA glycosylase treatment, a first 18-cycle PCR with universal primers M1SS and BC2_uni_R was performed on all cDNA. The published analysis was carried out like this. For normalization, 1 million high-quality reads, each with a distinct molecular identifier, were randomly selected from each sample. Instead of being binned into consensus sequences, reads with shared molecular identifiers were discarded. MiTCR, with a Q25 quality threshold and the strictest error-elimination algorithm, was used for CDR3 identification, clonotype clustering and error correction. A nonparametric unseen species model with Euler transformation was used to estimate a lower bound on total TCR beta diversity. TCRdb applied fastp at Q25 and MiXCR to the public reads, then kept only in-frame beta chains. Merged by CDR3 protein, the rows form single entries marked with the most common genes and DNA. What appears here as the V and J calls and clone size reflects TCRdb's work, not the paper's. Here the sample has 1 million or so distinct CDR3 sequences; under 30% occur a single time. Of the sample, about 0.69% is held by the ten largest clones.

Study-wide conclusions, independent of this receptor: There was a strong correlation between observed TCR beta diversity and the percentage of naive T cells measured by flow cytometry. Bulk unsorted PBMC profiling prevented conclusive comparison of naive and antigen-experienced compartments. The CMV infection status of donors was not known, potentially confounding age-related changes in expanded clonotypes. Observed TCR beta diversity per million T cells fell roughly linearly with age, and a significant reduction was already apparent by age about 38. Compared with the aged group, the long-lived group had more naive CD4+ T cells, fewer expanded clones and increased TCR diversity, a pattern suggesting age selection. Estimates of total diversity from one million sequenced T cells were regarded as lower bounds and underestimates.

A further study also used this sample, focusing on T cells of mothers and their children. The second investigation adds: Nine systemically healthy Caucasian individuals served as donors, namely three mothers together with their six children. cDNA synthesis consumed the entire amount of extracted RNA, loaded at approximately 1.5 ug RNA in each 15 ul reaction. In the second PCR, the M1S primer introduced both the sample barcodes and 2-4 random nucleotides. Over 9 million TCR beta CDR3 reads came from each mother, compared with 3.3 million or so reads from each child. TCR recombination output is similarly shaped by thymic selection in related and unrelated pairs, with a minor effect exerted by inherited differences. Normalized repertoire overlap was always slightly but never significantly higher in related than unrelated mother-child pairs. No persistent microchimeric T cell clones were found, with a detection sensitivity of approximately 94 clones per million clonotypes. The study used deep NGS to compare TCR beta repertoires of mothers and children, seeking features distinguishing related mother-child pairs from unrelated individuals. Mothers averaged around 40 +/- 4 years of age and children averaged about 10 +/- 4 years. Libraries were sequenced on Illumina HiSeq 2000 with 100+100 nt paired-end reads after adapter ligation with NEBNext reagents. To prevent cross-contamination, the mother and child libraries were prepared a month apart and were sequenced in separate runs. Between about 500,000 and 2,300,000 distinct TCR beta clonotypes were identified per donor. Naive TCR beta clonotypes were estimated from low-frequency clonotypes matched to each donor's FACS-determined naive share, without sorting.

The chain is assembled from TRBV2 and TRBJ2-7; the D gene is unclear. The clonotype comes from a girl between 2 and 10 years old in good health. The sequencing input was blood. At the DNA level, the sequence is TGTGCCAGCAGTGTGGTCTACGAGCAGTACTTC. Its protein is CASSVVYEQYF.